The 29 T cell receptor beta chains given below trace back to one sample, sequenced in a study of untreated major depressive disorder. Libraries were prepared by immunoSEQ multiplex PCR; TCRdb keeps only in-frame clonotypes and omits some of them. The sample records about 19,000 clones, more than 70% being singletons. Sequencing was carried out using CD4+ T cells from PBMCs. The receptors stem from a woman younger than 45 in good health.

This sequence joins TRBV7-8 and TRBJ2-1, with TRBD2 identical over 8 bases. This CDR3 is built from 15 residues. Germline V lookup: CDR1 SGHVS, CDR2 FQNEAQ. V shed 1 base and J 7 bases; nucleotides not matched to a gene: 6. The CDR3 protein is CASSLVGTRGNEQFF. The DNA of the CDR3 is TGTGCCAGCAGCTTAGTAGGGACTAGAGGAAATGAGCAGTTCTTC.

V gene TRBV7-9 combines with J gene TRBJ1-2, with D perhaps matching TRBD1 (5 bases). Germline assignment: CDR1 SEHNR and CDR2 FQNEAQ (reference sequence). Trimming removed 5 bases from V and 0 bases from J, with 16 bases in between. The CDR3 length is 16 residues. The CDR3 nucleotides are TGTGCCAGCAGCCGGGGCGAGGGGTCAGCTAACTATGGCTACACCTTC. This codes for CASSRGEGSANYGYTF. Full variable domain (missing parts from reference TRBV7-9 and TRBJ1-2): DTGVSQNPRHKITKRGQNVTFRCDPISEHNRLYWYRQTLGQGPEFLTYFQNEAQLEKSRLLSDRFSAERPKGSFSTLEIQRTEQGDSAMYLCASSRGEGSANYGYTFGSGTRLTVV.

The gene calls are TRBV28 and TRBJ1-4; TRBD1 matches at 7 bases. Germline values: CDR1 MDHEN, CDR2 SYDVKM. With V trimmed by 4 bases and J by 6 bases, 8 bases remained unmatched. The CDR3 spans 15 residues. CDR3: CASSSRQGDYEKLFF. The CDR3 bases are TGTGCCAGCAGTTCTAGACAGGGCGATTATGAAAAACTGTTTTTT.

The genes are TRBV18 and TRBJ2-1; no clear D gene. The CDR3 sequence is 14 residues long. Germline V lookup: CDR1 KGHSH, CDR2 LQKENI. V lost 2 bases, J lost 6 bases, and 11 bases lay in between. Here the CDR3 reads CASSPGGGGNEQFF. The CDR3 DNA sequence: TGTGCCAGCTCACCAGGCGGCGGCGGCAATGAGCAGTTCTTC.

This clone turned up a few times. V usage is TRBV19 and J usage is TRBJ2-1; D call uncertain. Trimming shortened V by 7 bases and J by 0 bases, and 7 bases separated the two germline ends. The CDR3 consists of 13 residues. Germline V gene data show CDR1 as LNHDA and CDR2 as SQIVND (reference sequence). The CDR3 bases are TGTGCCAGTACCGAAAGCTCCTACAATGAGCAGTTCTTC. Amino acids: CASTESSYNEQFF. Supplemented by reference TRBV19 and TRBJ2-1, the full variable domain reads DGGITQSPKYLFRKEGQNVTLSCEQNLNHDAMYWYRQDPGQGLRLIYYSQIVNDFQKGDIAEGYSVSREKKESFPLTVTSAQKNPTAFYLCASTESSYNEQFFGPGTRLTVL.

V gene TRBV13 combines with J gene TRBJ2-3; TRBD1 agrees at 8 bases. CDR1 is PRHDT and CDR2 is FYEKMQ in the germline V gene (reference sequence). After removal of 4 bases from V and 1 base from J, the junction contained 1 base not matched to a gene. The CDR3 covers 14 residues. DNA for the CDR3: TGTGCCAGCAGCTCGACAGGGGGCACAGATACGCAGTATTTT. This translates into CASSSTGGTDTQYF. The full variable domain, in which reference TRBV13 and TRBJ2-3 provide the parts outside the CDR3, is AAGVIQSPRHLIKEKRETATLKCYPIPRHDTVYWYQQGPGQDPQFLISFYEKMQSDKGSIPDRFSAQQFSDYHSELNMSSLELGDSALYFCASSSTGGTDTQYFGPGTRLTVL.

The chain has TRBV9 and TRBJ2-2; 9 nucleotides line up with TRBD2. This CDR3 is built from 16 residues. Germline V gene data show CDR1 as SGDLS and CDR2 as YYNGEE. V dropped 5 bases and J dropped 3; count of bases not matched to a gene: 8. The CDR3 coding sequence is TGTGCCAGCAGTGGACGAACTAGCGGGTACACCGGGGAGCTGTTTTTT. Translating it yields CASSGRTSGYTGELFF.

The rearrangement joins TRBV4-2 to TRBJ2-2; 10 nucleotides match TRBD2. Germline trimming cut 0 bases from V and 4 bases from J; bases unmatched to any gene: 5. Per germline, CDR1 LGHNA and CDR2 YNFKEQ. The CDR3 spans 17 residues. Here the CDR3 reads CASSQDALAGVTGELFF. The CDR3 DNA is TGTGCCAGCAGCCAAGATGCCCTAGCGGGAGTCACCGGGGAGCTGTTTTTT.

CDR3 bases: TGTGCCAGCAGCTTAGGAGAGTGGTCCGAGCAGTACTTC. It encodes CASSLGEWSEQYF. The chain carries TRBV7-9 and TRBJ2-7; D unclear. Trimming removed 1 base at V and 6 bases at J, with 10 bases between. Germline V lookup: CDR1 SEHNR, CDR2 FQNEAQ (reference sequence). The CDR3 contains 13 residues.

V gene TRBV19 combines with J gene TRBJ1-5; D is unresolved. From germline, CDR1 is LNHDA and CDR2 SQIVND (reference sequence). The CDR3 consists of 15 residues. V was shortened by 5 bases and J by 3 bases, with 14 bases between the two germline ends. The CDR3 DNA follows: TGTGCCAGTAGTGCGGGCCCATGGTACAATCAGCCCCAGCATTTT. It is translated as CASSAGPWYNQPQHF.

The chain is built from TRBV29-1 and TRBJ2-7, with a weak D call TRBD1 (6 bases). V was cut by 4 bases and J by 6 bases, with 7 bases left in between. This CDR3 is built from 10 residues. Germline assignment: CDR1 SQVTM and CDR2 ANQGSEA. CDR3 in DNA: TGCAGCGTTGCGGACAGCGAGCAGTACTTC. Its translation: CSVADSEQYF.

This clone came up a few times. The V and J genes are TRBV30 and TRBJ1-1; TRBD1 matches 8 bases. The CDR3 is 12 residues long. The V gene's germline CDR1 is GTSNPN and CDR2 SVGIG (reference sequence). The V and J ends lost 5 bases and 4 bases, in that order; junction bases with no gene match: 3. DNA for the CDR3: TGTGCCTGGGACACAGGGGGCACTGAAGCTTTCTTT. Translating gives CAWDTGGTEAFF.

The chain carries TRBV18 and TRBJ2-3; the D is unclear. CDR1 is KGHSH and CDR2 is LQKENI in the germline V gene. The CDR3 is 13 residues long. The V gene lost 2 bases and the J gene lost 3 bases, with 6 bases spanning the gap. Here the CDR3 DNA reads TGTGCCAGCTCACCAGGGATGACAGATACGCAGTATTTT. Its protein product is CASSPGMTDTQYF.

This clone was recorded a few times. The CDR3 is CASSYMNTEAFF. The CDR3 DNA is TGTGCCAGCAGTTACATGAACACTGAAGCTTTCTTT. The rearrangement uses TRBV2 and TRBJ1-1; no definite D call. The ends were cut back, 5 bases at V and 0 bases at J, with 4 bases in the middle. The germline V gene has CDR1 SNHLY and CDR2 FYNNEI. The CDR3 is 12 residues long. Full variable domain (missing parts from reference TRBV2 and TRBJ1-1): EPEVTQTPSHQVTQMGQEVILRCVPISNHLYFYWYRQILGQKVEFLVSFYNNEISEKSEIFDDQFSVERPDGSNFTLKIRSTKLEDSAMYFCASSYMNTEAFFGQGTRLTVV.

CDR3 in DNA: TGCGCCAGCAGCCCTAGGACTAGCGGGGGAGGGAGCTACAATGAGCAGTTCTTC. Its protein is CASSPRTSGGGSYNEQFF. This chain uses TRBV4-3 with TRBJ2-1; 13 bases are shared with TRBD2. With V trimmed by 4 bases and J by 3 bases, 9 bases remained unmatched. This CDR3 has 18 residues. CDR1 and CDR2 from the germline V gene are LGHNA and YSLEER.

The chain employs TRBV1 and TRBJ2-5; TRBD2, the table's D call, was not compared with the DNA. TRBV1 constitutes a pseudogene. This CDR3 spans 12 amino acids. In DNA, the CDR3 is TGCCCAAGCGGGAGGGCCAGGGAGACCCAGTACTTC. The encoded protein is CPSGRARETQYF.

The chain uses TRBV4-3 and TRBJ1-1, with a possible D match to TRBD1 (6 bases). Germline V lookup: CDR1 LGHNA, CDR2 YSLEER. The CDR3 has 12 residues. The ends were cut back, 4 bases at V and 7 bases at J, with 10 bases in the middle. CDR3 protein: CASSRDRREAFF. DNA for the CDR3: TGCGCCAGCAGCCGAGACAGGCGTGAAGCTTTCTTT.

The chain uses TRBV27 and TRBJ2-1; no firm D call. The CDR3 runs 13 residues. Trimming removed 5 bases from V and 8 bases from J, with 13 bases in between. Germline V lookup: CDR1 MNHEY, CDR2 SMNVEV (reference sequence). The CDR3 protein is CASSRNWGYEQFF. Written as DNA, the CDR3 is TGTGCCAGCAGTCGAAATTGGGGTTATGAGCAGTTCTTC.

For the CDR3, the DNA is TGTGCCTGGAGCGGACAGGGGGCCACCACCGGGAGCTCCTACGAGCAGTACTTC. It yields the protein CAWSGQGATTGSSYEQYF. This chain links TRBV30 with TRBJ2-7; 11 bases map to TRBD1. The CDR3 runs 18 residues. V trimming: 3 bases; J trimming: 0 bases; junction bases outside the gene matches: 13. Germline V gene data show CDR1 as GTSNPN and CDR2 as SVGIG (reference sequence).

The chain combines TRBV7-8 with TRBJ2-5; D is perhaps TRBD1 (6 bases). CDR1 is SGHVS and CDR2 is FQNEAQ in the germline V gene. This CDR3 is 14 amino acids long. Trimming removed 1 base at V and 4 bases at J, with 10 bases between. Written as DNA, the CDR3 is TGTGCCAGCAGCTTAGGGGGGCTCGGAGAGACCCAGTACTTC. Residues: CASSLGGLGETQYF.

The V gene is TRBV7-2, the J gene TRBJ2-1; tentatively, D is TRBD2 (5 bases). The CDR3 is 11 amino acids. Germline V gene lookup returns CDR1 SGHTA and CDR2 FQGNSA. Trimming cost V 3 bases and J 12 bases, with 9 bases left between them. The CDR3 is CASSFRGGQFF. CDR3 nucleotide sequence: TGTGCCAGCAGCTTCCGGGGTGGGCAGTTCTTC.

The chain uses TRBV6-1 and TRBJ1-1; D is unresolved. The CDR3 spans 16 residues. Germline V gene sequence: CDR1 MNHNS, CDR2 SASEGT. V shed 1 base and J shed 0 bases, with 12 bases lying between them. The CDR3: CASSEVPGIMNTEAFF. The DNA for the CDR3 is TGTGCCAGCAGTGAAGTGCCGGGCATCATGAACACTGAAGCTTTCTTT.

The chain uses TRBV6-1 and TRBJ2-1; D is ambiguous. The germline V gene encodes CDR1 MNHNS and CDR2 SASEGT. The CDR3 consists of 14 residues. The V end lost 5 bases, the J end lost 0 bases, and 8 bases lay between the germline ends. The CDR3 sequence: CASSTQFSYNEQFF. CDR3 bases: TGTGCCAGCAGTACTCAATTCTCCTACAATGAGCAGTTCTTC.

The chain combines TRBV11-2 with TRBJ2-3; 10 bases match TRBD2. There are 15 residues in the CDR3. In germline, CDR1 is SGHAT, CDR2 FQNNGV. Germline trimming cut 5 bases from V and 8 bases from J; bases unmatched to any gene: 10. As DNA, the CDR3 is TGTGCCAGCAGCCCGGCTAGCGGGAGAGCTAGTACGCAGTATTTT. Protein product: CASSPASGRASTQYF. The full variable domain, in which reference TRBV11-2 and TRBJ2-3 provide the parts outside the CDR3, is EAGVAQSPRYKIIEKRQSVAFWCNPISGHATLYWYQQILGQGPKLLIQFQNNGVVDDSQLPKDRFSAERLKGVDSTLKIQPAKLEDSAVYLCASSPASGRASTQYFGPGTRLTVL.

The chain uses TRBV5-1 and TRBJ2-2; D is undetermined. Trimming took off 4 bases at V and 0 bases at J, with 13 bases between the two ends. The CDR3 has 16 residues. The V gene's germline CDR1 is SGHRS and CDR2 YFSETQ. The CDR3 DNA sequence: TGCGCCAGCAGCCTCCCCGGGTCAACGAACACCGGGGAGCTGTTTTTT. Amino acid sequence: CASSLPGSTNTGELFF.

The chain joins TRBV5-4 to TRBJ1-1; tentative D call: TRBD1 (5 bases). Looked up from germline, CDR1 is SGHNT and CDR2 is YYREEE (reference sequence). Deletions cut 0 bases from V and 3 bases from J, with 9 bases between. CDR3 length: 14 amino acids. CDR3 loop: CASSLAGRDTEAFF. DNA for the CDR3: TGTGCCAGCAGCTTGGCCGGCAGGGACACTGAAGCTTTCTTT.

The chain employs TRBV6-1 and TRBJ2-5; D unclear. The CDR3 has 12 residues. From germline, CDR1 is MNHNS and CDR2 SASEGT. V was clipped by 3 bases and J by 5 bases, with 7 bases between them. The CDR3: CASSENRETQYF. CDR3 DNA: TGTGCCAGCAGTGAGAACCGGGAGACCCAGTACTTC.

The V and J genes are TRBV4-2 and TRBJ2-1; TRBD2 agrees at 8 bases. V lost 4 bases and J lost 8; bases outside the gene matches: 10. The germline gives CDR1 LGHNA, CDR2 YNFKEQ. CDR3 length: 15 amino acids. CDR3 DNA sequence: TGTGCCAGCAGCCCGGGACTAGTTTCTTCAGATGAGCAGTTCTTC. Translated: CASSPGLVSSDEQFF.

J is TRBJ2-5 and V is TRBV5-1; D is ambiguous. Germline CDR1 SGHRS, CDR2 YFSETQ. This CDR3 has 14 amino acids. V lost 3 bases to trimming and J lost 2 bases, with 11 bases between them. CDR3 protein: CASSYQAEQETQYF. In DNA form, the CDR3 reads TGCGCCAGCAGCTATCAGGCCGAACAAGAGACCCAGTACTTC.